This T cell receptor (beta chain) was profiled in a study of sequential checkpoint blockade in melanoma. Study in general: Matched biopsies came pretreatment and at week 13 for 20 to 25 patients.

This CDR3 is 15 amino acids long. The V end lost 0 bases, the J end lost 5 bases, and 15 bases lay between the germline ends. The germline V gene encodes CDR1 SGHRS and CDR2 YFSETQ. The treatment denotes: randomized to nivolumab then ipilimumab (arm A) or the reverse (arm B). None of the patients previously received DNA-damaging chemotherapy. This clone showed up just once. Clones were read by immunoSEQ multiplex PCR, and TCRdb kept only the in-frame ones, dropping some. Of about 5,000 clones listed, around a quarter were seen once; the top ten hold around 20%. This chain uses TRBV5-1 with TRBJ2-7; the D gene could be TRBD1 or TRBD2 (5 bases each). Here the sequenced sample was tumor tissue (inferred from file names), taken from a patient given nivolumab and ipilimumab in sequence. The sequence was collected from a human donor with melanoma. The CDR3 coding sequence is TGCGCCAGCAGCTTGGAGGGGACGTTGGGCAACGAGCAGTACTTC. Amino acids: CASSLEGTLGNEQYF.